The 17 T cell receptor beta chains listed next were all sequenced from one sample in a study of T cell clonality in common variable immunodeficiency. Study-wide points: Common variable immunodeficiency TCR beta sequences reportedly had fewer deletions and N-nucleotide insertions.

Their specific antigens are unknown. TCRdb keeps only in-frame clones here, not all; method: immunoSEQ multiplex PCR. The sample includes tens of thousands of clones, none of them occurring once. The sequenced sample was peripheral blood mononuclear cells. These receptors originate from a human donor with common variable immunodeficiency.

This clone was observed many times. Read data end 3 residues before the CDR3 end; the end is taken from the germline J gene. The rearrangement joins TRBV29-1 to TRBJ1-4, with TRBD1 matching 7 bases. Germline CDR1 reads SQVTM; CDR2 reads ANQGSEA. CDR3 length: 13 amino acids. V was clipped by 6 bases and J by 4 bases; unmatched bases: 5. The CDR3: CSVAGQDNEKLFF. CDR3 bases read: TGCAGCGTCGCCGGACAGGATAATGAAAAA.

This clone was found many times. CDR3 amino acids: CASSPRVAGGYNEQFF. The CDR3 DNA, read in part, is TGCGCCAGCAGCCCACGAGTGGCAGGGGGCTACAATGAG. The V and J genes are TRBV5-1 and TRBJ2-1, with TRBD1 matching over 7 bases. The read comes to an end 3 residues before the CDR3 does, leaving the germline J gene to fill in the end. V gave up 4 bases and J gave up 3 bases; unmatched junction bases: 10. This CDR3 contains 16 residues. Germline assignment: CDR1 SGHRS and CDR2 YFSETQ.

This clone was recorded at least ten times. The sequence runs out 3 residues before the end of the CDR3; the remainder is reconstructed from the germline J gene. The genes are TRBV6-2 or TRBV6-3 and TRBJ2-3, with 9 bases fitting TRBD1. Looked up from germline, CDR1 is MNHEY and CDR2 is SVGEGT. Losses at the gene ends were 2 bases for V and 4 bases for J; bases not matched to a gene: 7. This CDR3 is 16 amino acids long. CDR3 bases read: TGTGCCAGCAGTTACAGCGGACAGGGGAGTTCAGATACG. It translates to CASSYSGQGSSDT. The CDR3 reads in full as CASSYSGQGSSDTQYF.

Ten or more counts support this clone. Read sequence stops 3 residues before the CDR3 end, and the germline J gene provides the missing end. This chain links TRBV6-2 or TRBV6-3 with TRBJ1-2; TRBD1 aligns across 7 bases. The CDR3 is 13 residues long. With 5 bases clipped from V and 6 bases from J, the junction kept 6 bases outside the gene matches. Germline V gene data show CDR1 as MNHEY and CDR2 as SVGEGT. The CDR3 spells CASSAGTADGYTF. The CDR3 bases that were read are TGTGCCAGCAGTGCCGGGACAGCTGATGGC.

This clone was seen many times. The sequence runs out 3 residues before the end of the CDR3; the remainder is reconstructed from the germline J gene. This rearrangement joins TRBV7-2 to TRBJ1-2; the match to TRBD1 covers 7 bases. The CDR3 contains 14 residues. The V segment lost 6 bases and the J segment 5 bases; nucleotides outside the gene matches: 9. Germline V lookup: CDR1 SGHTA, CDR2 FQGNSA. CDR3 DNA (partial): TGTGCCAGCAGTAGACAGGGTTGGGGATATGGC. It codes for CASSRQGWGYG. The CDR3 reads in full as CASSRQGWGYGYTF.

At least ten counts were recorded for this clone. CDR3 DNA (partial): TGTGCCAGCTCTACAGGCATGAACACTGAA. As protein: CASSTGMNTE. In full, the CDR3 is CASSTGMNTEAFF. This chain uses TRBV18 with TRBJ1-1, with TRBD1 as a possible D gene (5 bases). The read halts 3 residues ahead of the CDR3 end, with the missing end drawn from the germline J gene. Deletions cut 6 bases from V and 0 bases from J, with 8 bases between. Germline lookup yields CDR1 KGHSH and CDR2 LQKENI. This CDR3 has 13 residues.

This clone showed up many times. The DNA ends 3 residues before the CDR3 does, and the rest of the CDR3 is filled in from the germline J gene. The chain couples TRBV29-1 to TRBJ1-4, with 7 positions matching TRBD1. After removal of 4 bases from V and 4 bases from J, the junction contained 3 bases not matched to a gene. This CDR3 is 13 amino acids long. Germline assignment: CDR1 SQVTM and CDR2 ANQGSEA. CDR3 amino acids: CSVADRNNEKLFF. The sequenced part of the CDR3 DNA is TGCAGCGTTGCGGACAGGAATAATGAAAAA.

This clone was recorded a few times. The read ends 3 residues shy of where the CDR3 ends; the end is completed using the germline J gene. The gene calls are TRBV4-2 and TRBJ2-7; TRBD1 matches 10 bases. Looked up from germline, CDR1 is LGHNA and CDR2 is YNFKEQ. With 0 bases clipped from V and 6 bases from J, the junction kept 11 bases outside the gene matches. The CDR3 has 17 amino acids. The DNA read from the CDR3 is TGTGCCAGCAGCCAAGAATTGGTGACAGGGGGCGCCTGCGAG. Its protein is CASSQELVTGGACE. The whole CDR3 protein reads CASSQELVTGGACEQYF.

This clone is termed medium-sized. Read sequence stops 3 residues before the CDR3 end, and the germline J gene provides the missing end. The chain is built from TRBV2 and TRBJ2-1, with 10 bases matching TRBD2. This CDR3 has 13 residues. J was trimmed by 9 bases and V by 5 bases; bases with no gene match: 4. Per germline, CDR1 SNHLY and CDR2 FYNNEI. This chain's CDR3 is CASSSGGAGEQFF. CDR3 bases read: TGTGCCAGCAGTAGCGGGGGGGCGGGTGAG.

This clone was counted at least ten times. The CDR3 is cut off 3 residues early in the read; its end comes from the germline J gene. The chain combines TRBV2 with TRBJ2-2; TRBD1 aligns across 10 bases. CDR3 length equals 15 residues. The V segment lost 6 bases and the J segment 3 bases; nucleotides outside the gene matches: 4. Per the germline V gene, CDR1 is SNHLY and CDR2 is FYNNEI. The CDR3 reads CASSLTGGDTGELFF. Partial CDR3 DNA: TGTGCCAGCAGCCTGACAGGGGGCGACACCGGGGAG.

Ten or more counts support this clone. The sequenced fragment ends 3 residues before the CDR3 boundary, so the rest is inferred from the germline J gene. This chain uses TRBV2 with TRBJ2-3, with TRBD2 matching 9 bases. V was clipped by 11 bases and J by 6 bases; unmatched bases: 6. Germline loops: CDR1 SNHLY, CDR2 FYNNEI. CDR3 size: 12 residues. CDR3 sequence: CAGGLAGDTQYF. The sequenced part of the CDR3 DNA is TGTGCCGGGGGACTAGCAGGGGATACG.

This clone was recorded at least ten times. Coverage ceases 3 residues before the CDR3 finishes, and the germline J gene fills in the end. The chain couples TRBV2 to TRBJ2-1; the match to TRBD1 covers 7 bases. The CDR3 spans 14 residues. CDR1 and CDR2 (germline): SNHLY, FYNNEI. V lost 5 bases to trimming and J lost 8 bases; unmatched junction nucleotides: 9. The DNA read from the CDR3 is TGTGCCAGCAGTTTTCTGACAGGGAACGATGAG. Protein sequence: CASSFLTGNDE. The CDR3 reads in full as CASSFLTGNDEQFF.

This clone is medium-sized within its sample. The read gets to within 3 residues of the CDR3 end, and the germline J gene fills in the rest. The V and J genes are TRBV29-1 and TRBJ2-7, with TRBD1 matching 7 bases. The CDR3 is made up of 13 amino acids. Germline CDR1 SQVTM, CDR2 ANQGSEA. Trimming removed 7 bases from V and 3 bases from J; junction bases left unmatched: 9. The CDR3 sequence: CSAGDSVNYEQYF. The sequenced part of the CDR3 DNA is TGCAGCGCAGGGGACAGTGTAAACTACGAG.

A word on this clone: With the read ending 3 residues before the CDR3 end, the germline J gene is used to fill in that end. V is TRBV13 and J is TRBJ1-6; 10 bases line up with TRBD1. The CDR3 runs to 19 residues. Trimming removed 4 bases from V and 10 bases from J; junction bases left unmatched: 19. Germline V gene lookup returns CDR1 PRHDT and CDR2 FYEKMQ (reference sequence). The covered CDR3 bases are TGTGCCAGCAGCTCCCACGGAGACAGGGGGCGATTCGGTAAGTCACCC. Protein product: CASSSHGDRGRFGKSP. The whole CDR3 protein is CASSSHGDRGRFGKSPLHF.

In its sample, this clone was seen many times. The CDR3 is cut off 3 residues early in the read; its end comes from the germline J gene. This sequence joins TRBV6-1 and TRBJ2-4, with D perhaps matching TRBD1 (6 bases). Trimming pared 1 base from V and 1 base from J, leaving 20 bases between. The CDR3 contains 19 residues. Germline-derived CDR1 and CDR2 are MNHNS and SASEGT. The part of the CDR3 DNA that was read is TGTGCCAGCAGTGAAGTGGGTTTAGGCAGGGGAACTGCCAAAAACATT. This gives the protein CASSEVGLGRGTAKNI. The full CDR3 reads CASSEVGLGRGTAKNIQYF.

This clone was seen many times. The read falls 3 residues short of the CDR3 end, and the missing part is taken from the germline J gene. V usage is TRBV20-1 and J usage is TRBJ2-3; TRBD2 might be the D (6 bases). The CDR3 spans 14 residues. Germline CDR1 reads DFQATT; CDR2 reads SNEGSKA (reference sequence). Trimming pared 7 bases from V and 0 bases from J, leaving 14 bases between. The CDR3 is CSVLAAVSTDTQYF. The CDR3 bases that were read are TGCAGTGTACTAGCCGCGGTGAGCACAGATACG.

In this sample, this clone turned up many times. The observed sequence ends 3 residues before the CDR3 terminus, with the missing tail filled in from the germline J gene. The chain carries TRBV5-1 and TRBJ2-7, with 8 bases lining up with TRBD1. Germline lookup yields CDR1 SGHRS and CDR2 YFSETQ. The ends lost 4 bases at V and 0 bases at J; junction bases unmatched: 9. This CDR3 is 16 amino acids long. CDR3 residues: CASSQQTGDLSYEQYF. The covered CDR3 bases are TGCGCCAGCAGCCAGCAGACAGGGGACCTCTCCTACGAG. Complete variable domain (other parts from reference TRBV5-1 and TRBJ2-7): KAGVTQTPRYLIKTRGQQVTLSCSPISGHRSVSWYQQTPGQGLQFLFEYFSETQRNKGNFPGRFSGRQFSNSRSEMNVSTLELGDSALYLCASSQQTGDLSYEQYFGPGTRLTVT.